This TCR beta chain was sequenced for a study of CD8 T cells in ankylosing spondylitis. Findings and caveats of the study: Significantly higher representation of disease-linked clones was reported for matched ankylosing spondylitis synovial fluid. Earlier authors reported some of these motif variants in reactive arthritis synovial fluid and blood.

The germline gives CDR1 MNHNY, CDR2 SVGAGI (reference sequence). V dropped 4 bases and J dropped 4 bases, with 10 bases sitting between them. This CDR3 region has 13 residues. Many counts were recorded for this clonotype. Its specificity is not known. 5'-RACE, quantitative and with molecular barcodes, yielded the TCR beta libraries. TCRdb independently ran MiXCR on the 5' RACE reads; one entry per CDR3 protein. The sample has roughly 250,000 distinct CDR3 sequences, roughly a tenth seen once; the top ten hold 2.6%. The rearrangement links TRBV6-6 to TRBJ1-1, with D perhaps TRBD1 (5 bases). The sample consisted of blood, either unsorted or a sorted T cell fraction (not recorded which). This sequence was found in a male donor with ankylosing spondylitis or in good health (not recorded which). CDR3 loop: CASSSGRSTEAFF. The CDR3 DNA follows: TGTGCCAGCAGTTCGGGACGGTCCACTGAAGCTTTCTTT.